The present T cell receptor (beta chain) was sequenced within a study of cytomegalovirus exposure and HLA in healthy donors. Study details: The Caucasian-associated ancestry cluster held around 81% of 398 genotyped donors.

The study ran its PCR with 60 Vbeta and 13 Jbeta primers. Original processing methods: Later work found around 72 million unique TCR beta chains, with 9.5 million to 12 million shared. Some clones are missing from TCRdb's copy, which holds only in-frame ones; the method was immunoSEQ multiplex PCR. V, J and clone size derive from that table, while D and trimming were established from the DNA sequence. The sample includes roughly 180,000 clones, 9.5% of them seen just once. This clone has only a few counts. Antigen unknown. CDR1 and CDR2 (germline): SGHVS, FQNEAQ. V shed 2 bases, J shed 5 bases, and the junction held 8 bases outside the gene matches. There are 16 residues in the CDR3. Notes on the study in general: HLA restriction was apparent for most CMV-associated TCR beta chains in a later analysis. Cytomegalovirus-associated status was assigned to more than 150 TCR beta chains.

The clonotype was recovered from a woman aged 25 to 39 in good health and CMV-seropositive. The specimen sequenced was PBMCs. This chain uses TRBV7-8 with TRBJ2-3, with 9 bases identical to TRBD2. The CDR3, as DNA: TGTGCCAGCAGCTTAAGGTTTAGCGGGAGTGTAGATACGCAGTATTTT. It specifies CASSLRFSGSVDTQYF.